This is a list of T cell receptor beta chains from one sample in a study of cytotoxic CD8 clonotypes in ibrutinib-treated CLL. Sequencing was performed with immunoSEQ multiplex PCR; in TCRdb, only in-frame clones are kept and a portion is missing. The sample includes nearly 300,000 clones, roughly four fifths of them seen just once. The sequenced sample was PBMCs, obtained at disease progression, from a patient treated with ibrutinib. The receptors come from a human donor with chronic lymphocytic leukemia. Each CDR3 is given with its conserved first and last residue. D genes are given only for firm matches. Clone size, where shown, is once, few, many, or a class for clones that have expanded.

j_call	d_call	clone_size	v_call	cdr3_nt	cdr3_aa
TRBJ2-7	.	.	TRBV6-1	TGTGCCAGCAGTGAAAGTCACCGTAGCCCCTACGAGCAGTACTTC	CASSESHRSPYEQYF
TRBJ1-2	.	.	TRBV7-9	TGTGCCAGCAGCACGCGGAGCGATGGCTACACCTTC	CASSTRSDGYTF
TRBJ1-5	.	.	TRBV28	TGTGCCAGCAGTCCGGCAGATTATAGCAATCAGCCCCAGCATTTT	CASSPADYSNQPQHF
TRBJ2-7	TRBD1	.	TRBV28	TGTGCCAGCAGCACCCCGGGACAGGGCCACTACGAGCAGTACTTC	CASSTPGQGHYEQYF
TRBJ2-5	.	once	TRBV5-1	TGCGCCAGCGTCGGGCCCGGGGCGGGGACCCAGTACTTC	CASVGPGAGTQYF
TRBJ2-7	.	.	TRBV10-2	TGCGCCAGCAGCGGGAACTCCTACGAGCAGTACTTC	CASSGNSYEQYF
TRBJ2-7	.	.	TRBV6-1	TGTGCCAGCGGACAGTTCTACGAGCAGTACTTC	CASGQFYEQYF
TRBJ2-3	TRBD2	.	TRBV5-1	TGCGCCAGCAGCCCCGGACTAGCGGGAGCTTTCACAGATACGCAGTATTTT	CASSPGLAGAFTDTQYF
TRBJ2-1	.	.	TRBV12-5	TGTGCTAGTGGCCGGCGGGAATACAATGAGCAGTTCTTC	CASGRREYNEQFF
TRBJ2-1	.	few	TRBV7-9	TGTGCCAGCAGGTACTACAATGAGCAGTTCTTC	CASRYYNEQFF
TRBJ2-1	TRBD2	once	TRBV7-9	TGTGCCAGCAGCCCCCGGGCGGGAGAGTCCTACAATGAGCAGTTCTTC	CASSPRAGESYNEQFF
TRBJ1-2	TRBD1	.	TRBV5-6	TGTGCCAGCAGCTTGGTGGGGACAGGGGTTAGAGGCTACACCTTC	CASSLVGTGVRGYTF
TRBJ2-3	TRBD2	.	TRBV2	TGTGCCAGCAGTGAAAAGAGCGGGAGGGGGGATACGCAGTATTTT	CASSEKSGRGDTQYF
TRBJ2-1	.	.	TRBV7-9	TGTGCCAGCAGCTTAGAGATAGGGAGCTCCTACAATGAGCAGTTCTTC	CASSLEIGSSYNEQFF
TRBJ2-1	TRBD2	.	TRBV5-6	TGTGCCAGCAGCTTGGGGCTAGCGGGGGGTAATGAGCAGTTCTTC	CASSLGLAGGNEQFF
TRBJ2-7	.	once	TRBV6-1	TGTGCCAGCACCGGGTCGGGGGTTTTCACGGCCGGGCAGTACTTC	CASTGSGVFTAGQYF
TRBJ2-5	.	.	TRBV11-2	TGTGCCAGCAGCTTAGACGGGGCGGGGTACCAAGAGACCCAGTACTTC	CASSLDGAGYQETQYF
TRBJ2-7	.	once	TRBV5-5	TGTGCCAGCAGCCGGCTAGAAACCTCCTACGAGCAGTACTTC	CASSRLETSYEQYF
TRBJ2-3	.	once	TRBV10-1	TGCGCCAGCAGTGATAGGTCAGATACGCAGTATTTT	CASSDRSDTQYF
TRBJ1-2	.	.	TRBV28	TGTGCCAGCAGTTTTAGGGCGCCGGGCTACACCTTC	CASSFRAPGYTF
TRBJ2-3	.	.	TRBV7-8	TGTGCCAGCAGCTTAGAGGGCAGGGCGGGAGATACGCAGTATTTT	CASSLEGRAGDTQYF
TRBJ2-1	.	few	TRBV28	TGTGCCAGCAGTTTAGGTGGGGCTTACAATGAGCAGTTCTTC	CASSLGGAYNEQFF
TRBJ2-7	.	.	TRBV29-1	TGCAGCGTTGGAGACGCGGTGGGATACGAGCAGTACTTC	CSVGDAVGYEQYF
TRBJ1-4	.	.	TRBV9	TGTGCCAGCAGCGTAGTCTGGGGAGCTAATGAAAAACTGTTTTTT	CASSVVWGANEKLFF
TRBJ1-1	.	.	TRBV28	TGTGCCAGCAGTTTTTCACAGGGAATCGCCACTGAAGCTTTCTTT	CASSFSQGIATEAFF
TRBJ2-3	.	.	TRBV5-1	TGCGCCAGCAGCTTAAATTGGGGGGATACGCAGTATTTT	CASSLNWGDTQYF